This T cell receptor (beta chain) was profiled in a study of shared clonotypes between healthy human individuals. The table lists this clone with a few counts. V was shortened by 4 bases and J by 3 bases, with 10 bases between the two germline ends. From germline, CDR1 is SGHAT and CDR2 FQNNGV. The CDR3 covers 13 residues. For genomic DNA, unsorted samples relied on roughly 100 million PBMCs. Per the original methods: Filtering of immunoSEQ junctional sequences could not match full-length read filtering. Method: immunoSEQ multiplex PCR; TCRdb's copy keeps in-frame clones and lacks some. V, J and clone size reflect that table, while D and trimming were determined from the DNA. The sample carries about 500,000 clones, roughly four fifths recorded once.

The V call is TRBV11-2, the J call TRBJ2-7; D gene ambiguous. Specimen: PBMCs. The sequence was obtained from a woman aged 40 to 50 in good health. Some clones in this sample may be carry-over from other donors' samples. In DNA form, the CDR3 reads TGTGCCAGCAGCTCAAATAGCATCTACGAGCAGTACTTC. Its translation is CASSSNSIYEQYF.